What follows are 32 T cell receptor beta chains derived from one specimen sequenced in a study of control samples from healthy donors and cancer patients. Assay: immunoSEQ multiplex PCR; the TCRdb copy retains only in-frame clones and omits some. The sample records about 89,000 clones, 86% being singletons. The sequencing sample was made of blood. These receptors were obtained from a man aged 25-40 years in good health.

The rearrangement links TRBV19 to TRBJ2-7, with 14 bases lining up with TRBD2. In germline, CDR1 is LNHDA, CDR2 SQIVND (reference sequence). The CDR3 loop spans 15 amino acids. Trimming at V came to 3 bases and at J to 5 bases, leaving 3 bases not matched to a gene. The CDR3 loop is CASSISGLAGDEQYF. The CDR3 DNA reads TGTGCCAGTAGTATCTCGGGACTAGCGGGGGACGAGCAGTACTTC. Full variable domain (outside the CDR3, taken from reference TRBV19 and TRBJ2-7): DGGITQSPKYLFRKEGQNVTLSCEQNLNHDAMYWYRQDPGQGLRLIYYSQIVNDFQKGDIAEGYSVSREKKESFPLTVTSAQKNPTAFYLCASSISGLAGDEQYFGPGTRLTVT.

This chain joins TRBV30 and TRBJ2-1, with 9 bases aligning to TRBD1. Germline loops: CDR1 GTSNPN, CDR2 SVGIG (reference sequence). This CDR3 is built from 14 residues. The ends lost 2 bases at V and 4 bases at J; junction bases unmatched: 3. CDR3 loop: CAWSHDRGYNEQFF. The CDR3 DNA sequence: TGTGCCTGGAGTCACGACAGGGGGTACAATGAGCAGTTCTTC. The whole variable domain, filled in from reference TRBV30 and TRBJ2-1, reads SQTIHQWPATLVQPVGSPLSLECTVEGTSNPNLYWYRQAAGRGLQLLFYSVGIGQISSEVPQNLSASRPQDRQFILSSKKLLLSDSGFYLCAWSHDRGYNEQFFGPGTRLTVL.

This chain uses TRBV6-5 with TRBJ2-1, with TRBD2 matching 7 bases. Germline-derived CDR1 and CDR2 are MNHEY and SVGAGI. The CDR3 totals 14 residues. V lost 6 bases and J lost 9; bases outside the gene matches: 11. The CDR3 bases are TGTGCCAGCAGCACGCCGGGACTACAGGTTGAGCAGTTCTTC. Residues: CASSTPGLQVEQFF.

The V call is TRBV18, the J call TRBJ1-4; maybe TRBD1 (6 bases). Germline V gene lookup returns CDR1 KGHSH and CDR2 LQKENI. This CDR3 comprises 14 residues. The ends were cut back, 1 base at V and 8 bases at J, with 11 bases in the middle. This CDR3 is CASSPLSQGEKLFF. The CDR3 nucleotides are TGTGCCAGCTCACCACTTTCGCAGGGGGAAAAACTGTTTTTT.

The V gene is TRBV6-6, the J gene TRBJ2-7, with 9 bases aligning to TRBD1. The CDR3 extends over 13 amino acids. J was trimmed by 6 bases and V by 0 bases; bases with no gene match: 0. The germline gives CDR1 MNHNY, CDR2 SVGAGI (reference sequence). The CDR3 sequence is CASSYSTGGEQYV. CDR3 DNA: TGTGCCAGCAGTTACTCGACAGGGGGCGAGCAGTACGTC.

The CDR3 nucleotides are TGTGCCAGCAGCTTAGCACCGGTTGCCTACGAGCAGTACTTC. Its translation is CASSLAPVAYEQYF. The chain links TRBV5-5 to TRBJ2-7; D gene ambiguous. Trimming cost V 2 bases and J 2 bases, with 11 bases left between them. This CDR3 contains 14 residues. Germline V gives CDR1 SGHKS, CDR2 YYEKEE (reference sequence).

V gene TRBV3-1 (or the pseudogene TRBV3-2) combines with J gene TRBJ1-3; no clear D gene. Germline V lookup: CDR1 LGHDT, CDR2 YNNKEL (reference sequence). This CDR3 contains 16 residues. The V end lost 0 bases, the J end lost 4 bases, and 13 bases lay between the germline ends. The CDR3: CASSQDPGPPGNTIYF. In DNA, the CDR3 is TGTGCCAGCAGCCAAGACCCCGGGCCACCCGGAAACACCATATATTTT.

The CDR3, as DNA: TGTGCCAGCACCCCGCAAGGGGATGGCACCGGGGAGCTGTTTTTT. Encoded protein: CASTPQGDGTGELFF. This chain connects TRBV19 to TRBJ2-2; possibly TRBD1 for D (5 bases). The CDR3 length is 15 residues. Trimming left V 9 bases short and J 4 bases short, with 18 bases between. Per germline, CDR1 LNHDA and CDR2 SQIVND (reference sequence). Full variable domain (remainder filled in from reference TRBV19 and TRBJ2-2): DGGITQSPKYLFRKEGQNVTLSCEQNLNHDAMYWYRQDPGQGLRLIYYSQIVNDFQKGDIAEGYSVSREKKESFPLTVTSAQKNPTAFYLCASTPQGDGTGELFFGEGSRLTVL.

The chain recombines TRBV5-6 with TRBJ1-5; tentatively, D is TRBD1 (5 bases). Trimming stripped 3 bases from V and 6 bases from J, with 13 bases between. Germline CDR1 SGHDT, CDR2 YYEEEE. The CDR3 totals 14 residues. The CDR3 spells CASSYAQGGQPQHF. CDR3 nucleotide sequence: TGTGCCAGCAGCTATGCGCAGGGTGGTCAGCCCCAGCATTTT.

The chain has TRBV19 and TRBJ2-2, with 7 bases that match TRBD1. Germline V CDR1 and CDR2: LNHDA, SQIVND (reference sequence). With V trimmed by 8 bases and J by 4 bases, 10 bases remained unmatched. The CDR3 contains 15 residues. CDR3 region: CASVRTGTATGELFF. DNA of the CDR3: TGTGCCAGTGTTAGGACCGGGACAGCCACCGGGGAGCTGTTTTTT.

This chain joins TRBV7-2 and TRBJ1-1; D unclear. Germline V gene data show CDR1 as SGHTA and CDR2 as FQGNSA. Between the trimmed V and J ends, which lost 1 base and 10 bases, there was a span of 10 bases. This CDR3 region has 12 residues. DNA for the CDR3: TGTGCCAGCAGCTTAGGTACGGTGGCAGCTTTCTTT. Encoded protein: CASSLGTVAAFF.

CDR3 region: CASSQDWGQGRIYEQYV. CDR3 nucleotide sequence: TGCGCCAGCAGCCAAGATTGGGGACAGGGTAGAATCTACGAGCAGTACGTC. The rearrangement links TRBV4-1 to TRBJ2-7; 9 positions agree with TRBD1. J lost 3 bases, V lost 0 bases, and 9 bases had no gene match. CDR1 is MGHRA, CDR2 YSYEKL, per germline. The CDR3 has 17 residues.

This clone was counted a few times. The chain combines TRBV19 with TRBJ1-1; D is ambiguous. Trimming cost V 2 bases and J 1 base, with 5 bases left between them. Germline V gene sequence: CDR1 LNHDA, CDR2 SQIVND (reference sequence). CDR3 size: 13 residues. The CDR3 loop reads CASSILGNTEAFF. CDR3 bases: TGTGCCAGTAGTATACTGGGGAACACTGAAGCTTTCTTT.

The V gene is TRBV25-1, the J gene TRBJ1-2, with TRBD1 identical over 9 bases. CDR1 MGHDK and CDR2 SYGVNS come from the germline V gene. CDR3 length: 14 residues. J gave up 8 bases and V 4 bases, and 8 bases lay outside the gene matches. CDR3 DNA: TGTGCCAGCAGTGCATACAGGGGGCATTCGGGCTACACCTTC. Amino acids: CASSAYRGHSGYTF.

V gene TRBV11-3 combines with J gene TRBJ2-1; D is perhaps TRBD2 (5 bases). Germline values: CDR1 SGHNT, CDR2 YENEEA. The CDR3 covers 18 residues. With 5 bases removed from V and 6 bases from J, the gap between germline ends came to 26 bases. CDR3 DNA: TGTGCCAGCAGCACTACTAGGTTGCCTCCTTTCCTACGCAATGAGCAGTTCTTC. As protein: CASSTTRLPPFLRNEQFF.

The rearrangement uses TRBV7-8 and TRBJ2-7; D might be TRBD1 (6 bases). Germline V gene sequence: CDR1 SGHVS, CDR2 FQNEAQ. The CDR3 consists of 13 residues. Trimming pared 5 bases from V and 1 base from J, leaving 9 bases between. CDR3 residues: CASSPDRSYEQYF. CDR3 bases: TGTGCCAGCAGCCCGGACAGATCCTACGAGCAGTACTTC.

The chain couples TRBV19 to TRBJ1-1; no clear D gene. Trimming shortened V by 3 bases and J by 0 bases, and 8 bases separated the two germline ends. CDR3 length: 14 residues. CDR1 and CDR2 (germline): LNHDA, SQIVND (reference sequence). CDR3 amino acids: CASSMGRVNTEAFF. The CDR3 DNA sequence: TGTGCCAGTAGTATGGGGAGGGTGAACACTGAAGCTTTCTTT.

The chain couples TRBV19 to TRBJ1-1; 9 nucleotides align to TRBD1. Unmatched junction bases numbered 1, after V lost 3 bases and J lost 5 bases. Looked up from germline, CDR1 is LNHDA and CDR2 is SQIVND (reference sequence). This CDR3 spans 13 amino acids. The CDR3 DNA follows: TGTGCCAGTAGTATTGGGACAGGGACTGAAGCTTTCTTT. Translated, it gives CASSIGTGTEAFF.

The genes are TRBV18 and TRBJ1-3; the D gene is possibly TRBD1 (6 bases). Germline V gene data show CDR1 as KGHSH and CDR2 as LQKENI. V lost 3 bases to trimming and J lost 6 bases, with 9 bases between them. The CDR3 sequence is 13 residues long. The CDR3 DNA is TGTGCCAGCTCACCCGCAGGGGAAAACACCATATATTTT. It specifies CASSPAGENTIYF.

V is TRBV4-1 and J is TRBJ2-5; maybe TRBD1 (6 bases). Per the germline V gene, CDR1 is MGHRA and CDR2 is YSYEKL. Trimming pared 2 bases from V and 7 bases from J, leaving 11 bases between. The CDR3 is 13 amino acids. CDR3 protein: CASSQYRVGTQYF. DNA of the CDR3: TGCGCCAGCAGCCAATACAGGGTCGGGACCCAGTACTTC.

This chain joins TRBV21-1 and TRBJ1-1. TRBV21-1 counts as a pseudogene. CDR3 length equals 14 residues. The CDR3 protein is CASSRLREDTEAFF. CDR3 DNA: TGTGCCAGCAGCAGGCTCAGGGAGGACACTGAAGCTTTCTTT.

The rearrangement uses TRBV5-4 and TRBJ2-7; no definite D call. Deletions cut 3 bases from V and 0 bases from J, with 7 bases between. CDR1 is SGHNT and CDR2 is YYREEE in the germline V gene (reference sequence). CDR3 length: 13 amino acids. CDR3 DNA: TGTGCCAGCAGCTCGAAGAGCTCCTACGAGCAGTACGTC. Its protein is CASSSKSSYEQYV.

This chain uses TRBV7-8 with TRBJ2-7; 10 nucleotides align to TRBD2. J gave up 4 bases and V 2 bases, and 5 bases lay outside the gene matches. CDR3 size: 15 residues. Germline V gene data show CDR1 as SGHVS and CDR2 as FQNEAQ. The CDR3 coding sequence is TGTGCCAGCAGCTTACAAGCGGGGGGGTTATACGAGCAGTACTTC. As protein: CASSLQAGGLYEQYF.

J is TRBJ2-6 and V is TRBV5-1; D not resolved. CDR1 is SGHRS and CDR2 is YFSETQ in the germline V gene. Trimming stripped 0 bases from V and 0 bases from J, with 7 bases between. The CDR3 has 16 residues. The CDR3 coding sequence is TGCGCCAGCAGCTTGGAGATTAGCTCTGGGGCCAACGTCCTGACTTTC. Translating it yields CASSLEISSGANVLTF.

The chain carries TRBV7-2 and TRBJ2-3, with TRBD2 identical over 9 bases. CDR1 and CDR2 from the germline V gene are SGHTA and FQGNSA. This CDR3 is built from 15 residues. The junction had 2 bases not matched to a gene; V was cut back by 1 base and J by 3 bases. CDR3: CASSLVAGETDTQYF. In nucleotides, the CDR3 is TGTGCCAGCAGCTTAGTAGCGGGGGAAACAGATACGCAGTATTTT.

Turning to this clone: Relative to the germline gene, one junction end is altered; a read error may explain this. The chain joins TRBV11-2 to TRBJ2-5; D gene ambiguous. Germline CDR1 and CDR2: SGHAT and FQNNGV. This CDR3 contains 13 residues. CDR3 region: CASRFGRQETQYF. CDR3 bases: TGTGCCAGCCGCTTCGGGCGCCAAGAGACCCAGTACTTC.

The chain is built from TRBV7-2 and TRBJ2-3; D assignment may be TRBD1 or TRBD2 (6 bases each). The CDR3 is 16 residues long. The germline CDR1 and CDR2 sequences are SGHTA and FQGNSA. V shed 0 bases and J shed 2 bases, with 12 bases lying between them. Here the CDR3 DNA reads TGTGCCAGCAGCTTAGCGACCGGGGGCCCCACAGATACGCAGTATTTT. Amino acid sequence: CASSLATGGPTDTQYF.

CDR3 DNA sequence: TGTGCCAGCAGTTTGGGGGGGGCCGCGGGAGATACGCAGTATTTT. It specifies CASSLGGAAGDTQYF. The V and J genes are TRBV27 and TRBJ2-3; D might be TRBD2 (7 bases). CDR1 MNHEY and CDR2 SMNVEV come from the germline V gene (reference sequence). The CDR3 is made up of 15 amino acids. Trimming pared 3 bases from V and 5 bases from J, leaving 15 bases between.

The gene calls are TRBV19 and TRBJ1-2, with 8 bases identical to TRBD1. V gave up 6 bases and J gave up 0 bases; unmatched junction bases: 6. The CDR3 has 15 residues. Germline-derived CDR1 and CDR2 are LNHDA and SQIVND (reference sequence). The CDR3 DNA is TGTGCCAGTAGAGTGGCAGGGGGCCCTAACTATGGCTACACCTTC. Protein sequence: CASRVAGGPNYGYTF.

J is TRBJ2-5 and V is TRBV7-2, with TRBD2 as a possible D gene (6 bases). Germline V lookup: CDR1 SGHTA, CDR2 FQGNSA. The CDR3 totals 15 residues. The germline V and J ends were trimmed by 1 base and 3 bases, with 12 bases remaining between them. Here the CDR3 DNA reads TGTGCCAGCAGCTTAGGAGTACGGAGGGAAGAGACCCAGTACTTC. This encodes CASSLGVRREETQYF.

V and J are TRBV5-6 and TRBJ1-2; no definite D call. The CDR3 contains 13 residues. Germline V gene sequence: CDR1 SGHDT, CDR2 YYEEEE. V was shortened by 0 bases and J by 2 bases, with 5 bases between the two germline ends. The CDR3 spells CASSLGKNYGYTF. Here the CDR3 DNA reads TGTGCCAGCAGCTTGGGGAAGAACTATGGCTACACCTTC.

The table lists this clone with a few counts. The CDR3 bases are TGTGCCAGTAGTATGAGGACTGAAGCTTTCTTT. Translation gives CASSMRTEAFF. The chain joins TRBV19 to TRBJ1-1; D remains unclear. Germline V gives CDR1 LNHDA, CDR2 SQIVND (reference sequence). This CDR3 region has 11 residues. With 3 bases removed from V and 5 bases from J, the gap between germline ends came to 4 bases.